What follows is one T cell receptor beta chain and its context. This sample stems from a study of blood T cell repertoires in COVID-19. Study summary: PBMCs, B-cell-depleted T cells, or T cells were the source of the cDNA or gDNA that made up the material.

CDR3 length: 16 residues. As originally analysed: Amplified reference gene primers provided the basis for estimating nucleated cell counts. Sequencing was performed with immunoSEQ multiplex PCR; in TCRdb, only in-frame clones are kept and a portion is missing. The DNA was the basis for D and trimming; V, J and clone size are from that table. The data contain under 150,000 clones, around 84% of them seen just once; the ten biggest clones take up 5%. Sequenced material: peripheral blood. This chain links TRBV21-1 with TRBJ2-5; the table's D call TRBD2 went unverified against the DNA. TRBV21-1 is designated a pseudogene. This TCR came from a woman in her fifties or sixties with acute or convalescent COVID-19. CDR3 sequence: CASSPFGSGGKETQYF. In DNA, the CDR3 is TGTGCCAGCAGCCCCTTCGGGAGCGGGGGAAAAGAGACCCAGTACTTC.